This passage covers 23 T cell receptor beta chains from one sample sequenced in a study of CD8+ T cells in alopecia areata. Investigators isolated RNA and reverse transcribed it into cDNA to act as the sequencing template. TCRdb's table, derived via immunoSEQ multiplex PCR, lists solely in-frame clones and lacks some. The sample records approximately 58,000 clones, roughly 46% being singletons. The sequencing input was NKG2D-low CD8+ T cells sorted from blood. These receptors were collected from a human donor with alopecia areata.

This sequence joins TRBV11-2 and TRBJ2-3, with TRBD2 matching over 8 bases. The CDR3 totals 16 residues. The V segment lost 5 bases and the J segment 6 bases; nucleotides outside the gene matches: 13. Germline CDR1 and CDR2: SGHAT and FQNNGV. The chain's CDR3 is CASSGEGGGNLDTQYF. CDR3 coding DNA: TGTGCCAGCAGCGGCGAGGGCGGGGGGAACTTGGATACGCAGTATTTT.

This clone came up a few times. This chain joins TRBV5-5 and TRBJ1-5; unclear D gene. The CDR3 length is 14 residues. In germline, CDR1 is SGHKS, CDR2 YYEKEE (reference sequence). The V and J ends lost 4 bases and 7 bases respectively, with 15 bases between them. The CDR3 reads CASSLGVGGQPQHF. Here the CDR3 DNA reads TGTGCCAGCAGCCTCGGGGTAGGAGGGCAGCCCCAGCATTTT.

This chain links TRBV29-1 with TRBJ2-7; D is undetermined. The CDR3 totals 14 residues. V was pared by 7 bases and J by 0 bases, with 16 bases between. Germline CDR1 is SQVTM and CDR2 is ANQGSEA. The CDR3 region is CSGAGRSSSYEQYF. CDR3 sequence (DNA): TGCAGCGGTGCTGGGCGTTCCAGCTCCTACGAGCAGTACTTC.

V is TRBV5-1 and J is TRBJ2-7, with D possibly being TRBD1 (5 bases). The CDR3 is 13 amino acids. Trimming left V 0 bases short and J 6 bases short, with 10 bases between. The germline V gene encodes CDR1 SGHRS and CDR2 YFSETQ. CDR3 amino acids: CASSLGGEIEQYF. The CDR3 nucleotides read TGCGCCAGCAGCTTGGGGGGCGAGATCGAGCAGTACTTC. The full variable domain, with the rest looked up from reference TRBV5-1 and TRBJ2-7, is KAGVTQTPRYLIKTRGQQVTLSCSPISGHRSVSWYQQTPGQGLQFLFEYFSETQRNKGNFPGRFSGRQFSNSRSEMNVSTLELGDSALYLCASSLGGEIEQYFGPGTRLTVT.

This clone was detected only a few times. This chain links TRBV7-9 with TRBJ2-7; TRBD1 matches at 8 bases. The V gene's germline CDR1 is SEHNR and CDR2 FQNEAQ (reference sequence). The CDR3 sequence is 14 residues long. The V and J ends lost 5 bases and 2 bases, in that order; junction bases with no gene match: 5. The CDR3 sequence: CASSIRTGPYEQYF. CDR3 sequence (DNA): TGTGCCAGCAGCATTAGGACAGGGCCCTACGAGCAGTACTTC.

V gene TRBV4-3 combines with J gene TRBJ1-2; D perhaps matches TRBD1 (6 bases). The germline V gene has CDR1 LGHNA and CDR2 YSLEER. This CDR3 comprises 15 residues. Trimming removed 2 bases at V and 6 bases at J, with 16 bases between. The CDR3 DNA sequence: TGCGCCAGCAGCCAAAAACAGGGTGATTTCCATGGCTACACCTTC. Protein product: CASSQKQGDFHGYTF.

The rearrangement uses TRBV28 and TRBJ2-1, with D uncertain. CDR1 is MDHEN and CDR2 is SYDVKM in the germline V gene. The CDR3 loop spans 11 amino acids. Trimming shortened V by 5 bases and J by 9 bases, and 8 bases separated the two germline ends. CDR3 nucleotide sequence: TGTGCCAGCAGTCCTGGCACTGAGCAGTTCTTC. It translates to CASSPGTEQFF.

The rearrangement joins TRBV14 to TRBJ1-1; tentatively, D is TRBD1 (6 bases). The CDR3 sequence is 12 residues long. V dropped 4 bases and J dropped 5 bases, with 8 bases sitting between them. Germline CDR1 SGHDN, CDR2 FVKESK. The CDR3 coding sequence is TGTGCCAGCAGCCTCCAGGGGACTGAAGCTTTCTTT. Its translation is CASSLQGTEAFF.

This clone was found a few times. This chain uses TRBV25-1 with TRBJ2-7; TRBD2 matches at 7 bases. The length of the CDR3 is 12 residues. From germline, CDR1 is MGHDK and CDR2 SYGVNS. Trimming at V came to 4 bases and at J to 4 bases, leaving 1 base not matched to a gene. The DNA for the CDR3 is TGTGCCAGCAGTGCGGGAGGTTACGAGCAGTACTTC. Translation: CASSAGGYEQYF.

This chain joins TRBV29-1 and TRBJ1-1; tentatively, D is TRBD1 (6 bases). The germline V gene has CDR1 SQVTM and CDR2 ANQGSEA. V gave up 7 bases and J gave up 11 bases, with 20 bases separating them. The CDR3 covers 12 residues. CDR3 residues: CSASDRIANAFF. DNA of the CDR3: TGCAGCGCCTCGGACAGAATAGCCAACGCTTTCTTT.

The chain uses TRBV27 and TRBJ2-1; maybe TRBD2 (6 bases). V lost 4 bases and J lost 9, with 7 bases in between. The CDR3 length is 11 residues. Germline CDR1 and CDR2: MNHEY and SMNVEV (reference sequence). In DNA, the CDR3 is TGTGCCAGCAGTTCGGAGGGTGAGCAGTTCTTC. This sequence encodes CASSSEGEQFF.

This clone was observed a handful of times. V gene TRBV5-6 combines with J gene TRBJ2-7; D is uncertain. This CDR3 has 13 amino acids. Germline V gene lookup returns CDR1 SGHDT and CDR2 YYEEEE. Trimming removed 0 bases at V and 3 bases at J, with 7 bases between. The DNA for the CDR3 is TGTGCCAGCAGCTTGGCCGCTAGCTACGAGCAGTACTTC. The encoded protein is CASSLAASYEQYF.

The gene calls are TRBV4-1 and TRBJ2-7, with D hard to call. The V gene lost 4 bases and the J gene lost 2 bases, with 12 bases spanning the gap. The CDR3 sequence is 14 residues long. Germline lookup yields CDR1 MGHRA and CDR2 YSYEKL. DNA for the CDR3: TGCGCCAGCAGCCCCAACCGAGTCGCCTACGAGCAGTACTTC. Protein product: CASSPNRVAYEQYF.

The chain links TRBV5-1 to TRBJ2-1; D is unresolved. Trimming removed 0 bases at V and 7 bases at J, with 8 bases between. Germline lookup yields CDR1 SGHRS and CDR2 YFSETQ. There are 13 residues in the CDR3. This CDR3 reads CASSLGLGNEQFF. As DNA, the CDR3 is TGCGCCAGCAGCTTGGGCCTTGGGAATGAGCAGTTCTTC.

CDR3 amino acids: CASSPPQGQASYEQYF. The CDR3 bases are TGTGCCAGCTCACCACCCCAGGGACAGGCTTCCTACGAGCAGTACTTC. V usage is TRBV18 and J usage is TRBJ2-7; 8 bases are a match to TRBD1. CDR3 length: 16 amino acids. Trimming took 0 bases from V and 1 from J; bases not matched to a gene: 5. CDR1 is KGHSH and CDR2 is LQKENI in the germline V gene.

This chain connects TRBV7-9 to TRBJ2-7; TRBD1 matches at 10 bases. This CDR3 is built from 14 residues. V lost 7 bases to trimming and J lost 3 bases; unmatched junction nucleotides: 6. Per germline, CDR1 SEHNR and CDR2 FQNEAQ (reference sequence). The CDR3 protein is CASNPGTGVYEQYF. The CDR3 DNA follows: TGTGCCAGCAACCCCGGGACAGGGGTCTACGAGCAGTACTTC.

The gene calls are TRBV29-1 and TRBJ1-2, with 8 bases identical to TRBD1. Germline loops: CDR1 SQVTM, CDR2 ANQGSEA. The CDR3 consists of 13 residues. With V trimmed by 7 bases and J by 4 bases, 8 bases remained unmatched. The CDR3 sequence is CSALDRAFYGYTF. CDR3 in DNA: TGCAGCGCCTTGGACAGGGCTTTCTATGGCTACACCTTC.

The rearrangement uses TRBV7-6 and TRBJ2-1, with D hard to call. Germline V gene lookup returns CDR1 SGHVS and CDR2 FNYEAQ. The V gene lost 4 bases and the J gene lost 4 bases, with 11 bases spanning the gap. This CDR3 contains 14 residues. The CDR3 DNA reads TGTGCCAGCAGCTCTCGGGCCCCTTACAATGAGCAGTTCTTC. It specifies CASSSRAPYNEQFF.

The V call is TRBV13, the J call TRBJ2-7; a possible D gene is TRBD2 (5 bases). The CDR3 loop spans 12 amino acids. V was cut by 7 bases and J by 3 bases, with 10 bases left in between. Per germline, CDR1 PRHDT and CDR2 FYEKMQ (reference sequence). In DNA, the CDR3 is TGTGCCAGCACCTCTCGGGACTACGAGCAGTACTTC. This gives the protein CASTSRDYEQYF.

This clone was counted a few times. V usage is TRBV21-1 and J usage is TRBJ2-2; the table assigns TRBD1, which was not confirmed against the DNA. TRBV21-1 has pseudogene status. This CDR3 has 15 residues. The CDR3 coding sequence is TGTGCCAGCAGCAAAGGGACAGCGAACACCGGGGAGCTGTTTTTT. As protein: CASSKGTANTGELFF.

The genes are TRBV28 and TRBJ2-2; D unresolved. The CDR3 runs 12 residues. The V gene's germline CDR1 is MDHEN and CDR2 SYDVKM. The V end lost 10 bases, the J end lost 6 bases, and 12 bases lay between the germline ends. The chain's CDR3 is CATRWWAGELFF. DNA for the CDR3: TGTGCCACTCGTTGGTGGGCCGGGGAGCTGTTTTTT.

The chain has TRBV27 and TRBJ2-7; no clear D. Germline V gene data show CDR1 as MNHEY and CDR2 as SMNVEV (reference sequence). This CDR3 has 12 amino acids. V shed 2 bases and J shed 7 bases, with 9 bases lying between them. CDR3 sequence reads: CASSLAGREQYF. In nucleotides, the CDR3 is TGTGCCAGCAGTTTAGCCGGGCGAGAGCAGTACTTC.

The chain has TRBV4-3 and TRBJ1-2, with 9 bases matching TRBD1. The germline CDR1 and CDR2 sequences are LGHNA and YSLEER. J gave up 7 bases and V 0 bases, and 3 bases lay outside the gene matches. The CDR3 has 14 residues. In nucleotides, the CDR3 is TGCGCCAGCAGCCAAGATAGGACAGGGGCTGGCTACACCTTC. It is translated as CASSQDRTGAGYTF.